This entry features one TCR beta chain sequence. Its antigen is undetermined. The record originates from a study of persistence of HIV-infected CD4 T cells. Turning to the study itself: Donors were ART-treated; their CMV- and Gag-responding CD4+ T cells were isolated. Findings and caveats of the study: Degenerate expanded CDR3beta sequences were enriched among CMV- and Gag-responding cells. TCR oligoclonality correlated with proviral oligoclonality in the same sorted populations. Rare CMV-responding cells carrying HIV-1 proviruses were not analyzed separately for TCR.

Cells were stimulated with CMV-infected fibroblast lysates at 10 ug/mL. CD40L-negative CD69-negative CD45RO-high memory CD4+ T cells were sorted as populations depleted of antigen-responding cells. The libraries were made with immunoSEQ version 4 in survey mode. Produced via immunoSEQ multiplex PCR; TCRdb's table is partial and in-frame only. The table records more than 45,000 clones, about four fifths of them present only once. The CDR3 loop spans 15 amino acids. The sequence was collected from an adult man with HIV who was CMV-seropositive. This sample comprised CD4+ T cells sorted from PBMCs after roughly 18-hour stimulation, obtained from a patient who received antiretroviral therapy. This chain links TRBV21-1 with TRBJ2-7; the DNA was not used to check the table's D call, TRBD1. TRBV21-1 has pseudogene status. The CDR3 protein is CASLSGAVSSYEQYF. CDR3 nucleotide sequence: TGTGCCAGTCTCTCAGGGGCGGTCAGCTCCTACGAGCAGTACTTC.